This note documents a single T cell receptor (beta chain) sequence. Its cognate antigen is unknown. This sample stems from a study of CD8 T cells in Susac syndrome. Study context: Susac syndrome patients were untreated, on corticosteroids with some adding intravenous immunoglobulin, or on intravenous immunoglobulin only. General study findings and limits: The Susac syndrome CD4+ T cell repertoires displayed no clonal expansion. The study conceded that relatively few individuals underwent its TCR sequencing and HLA analysis.

V lost 3 bases, J lost 6 bases, and 14 bases lay in between. The germline V gene has CDR1 SGHVS and CDR2 FNYEAQ. The CDR3 loop spans 14 amino acids. Roughly 0.45 to 1 ug RNA was reverse transcribed with random hexamers. Across 54 Vbeta and 13 Jbeta, immunoSEQ multiplex PCR amplified TCR beta CDR3. A single record per CDR3 protein comes from TCRdb applying MiXCR to the immunoSEQ multiplex PCR reads. This table holds about 210,000 distinct CDR3 sequences, about 94% found once. The TCR sequence derives from a human donor with Susac syndrome. The chain is built from TRBV7-6 and TRBJ1-1; D is unclear. Source material: CD4+ T cells from PBMCs. In DNA, the CDR3 is TGTGCCAGCAGCTTCAACGATGGCGGGGCTGAAGCTTTCTTT. Amino acid sequence: CASSFNDGGAEAFF.